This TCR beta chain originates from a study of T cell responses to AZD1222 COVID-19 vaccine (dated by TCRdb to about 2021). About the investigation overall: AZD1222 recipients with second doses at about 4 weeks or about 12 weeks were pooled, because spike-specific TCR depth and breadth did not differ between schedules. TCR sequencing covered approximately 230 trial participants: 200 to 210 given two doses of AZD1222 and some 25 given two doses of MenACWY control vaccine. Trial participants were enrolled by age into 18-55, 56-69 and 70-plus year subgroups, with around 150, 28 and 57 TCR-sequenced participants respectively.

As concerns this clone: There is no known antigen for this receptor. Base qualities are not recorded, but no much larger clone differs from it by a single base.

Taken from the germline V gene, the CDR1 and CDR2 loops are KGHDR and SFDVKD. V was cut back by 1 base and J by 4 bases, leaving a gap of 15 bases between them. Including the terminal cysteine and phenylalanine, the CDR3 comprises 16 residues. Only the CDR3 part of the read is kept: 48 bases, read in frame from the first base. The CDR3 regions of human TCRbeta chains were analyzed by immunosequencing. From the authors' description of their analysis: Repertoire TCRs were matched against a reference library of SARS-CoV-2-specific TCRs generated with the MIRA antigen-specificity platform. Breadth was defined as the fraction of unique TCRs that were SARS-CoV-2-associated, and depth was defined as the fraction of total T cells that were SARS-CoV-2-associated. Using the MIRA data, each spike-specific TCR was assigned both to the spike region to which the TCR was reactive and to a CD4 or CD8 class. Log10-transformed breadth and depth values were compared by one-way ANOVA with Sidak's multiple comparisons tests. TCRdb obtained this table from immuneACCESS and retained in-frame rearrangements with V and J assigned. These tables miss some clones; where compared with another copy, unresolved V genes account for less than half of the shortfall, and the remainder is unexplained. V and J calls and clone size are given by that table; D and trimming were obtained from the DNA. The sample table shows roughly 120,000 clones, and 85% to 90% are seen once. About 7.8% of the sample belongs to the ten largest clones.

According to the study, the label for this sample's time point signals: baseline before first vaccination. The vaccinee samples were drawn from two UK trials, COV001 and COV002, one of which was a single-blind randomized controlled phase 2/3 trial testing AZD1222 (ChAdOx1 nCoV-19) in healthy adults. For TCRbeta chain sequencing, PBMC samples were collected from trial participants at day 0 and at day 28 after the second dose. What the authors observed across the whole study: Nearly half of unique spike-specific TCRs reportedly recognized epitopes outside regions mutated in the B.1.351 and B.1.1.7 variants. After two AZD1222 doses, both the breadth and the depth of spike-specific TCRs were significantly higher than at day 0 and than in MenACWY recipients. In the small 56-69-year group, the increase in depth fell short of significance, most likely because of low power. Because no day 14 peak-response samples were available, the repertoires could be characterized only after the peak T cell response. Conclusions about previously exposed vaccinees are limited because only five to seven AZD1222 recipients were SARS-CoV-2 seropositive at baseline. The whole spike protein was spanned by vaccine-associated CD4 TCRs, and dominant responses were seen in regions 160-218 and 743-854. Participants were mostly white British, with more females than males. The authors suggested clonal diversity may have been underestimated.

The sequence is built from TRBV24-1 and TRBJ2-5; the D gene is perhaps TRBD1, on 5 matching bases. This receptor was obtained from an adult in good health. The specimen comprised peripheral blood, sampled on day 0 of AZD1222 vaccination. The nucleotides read TGTGCCACCAGTGATTTTAGGTCTGGGGCAGGAGAGACCCAGTACTTC. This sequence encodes CATSDFRSGAGETQYF.